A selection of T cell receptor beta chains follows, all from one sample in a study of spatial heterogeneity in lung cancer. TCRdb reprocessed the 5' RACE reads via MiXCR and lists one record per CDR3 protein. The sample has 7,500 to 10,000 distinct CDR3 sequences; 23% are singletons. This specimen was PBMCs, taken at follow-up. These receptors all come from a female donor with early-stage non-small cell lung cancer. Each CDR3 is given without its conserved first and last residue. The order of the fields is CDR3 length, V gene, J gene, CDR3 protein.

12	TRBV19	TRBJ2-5	ASRPGGSQETQY
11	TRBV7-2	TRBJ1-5	ASSSIQGQPQH
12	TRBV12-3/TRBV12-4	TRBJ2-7	ASSLRGISYEQY
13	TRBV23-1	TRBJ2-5	ASSQSIRVQETQY
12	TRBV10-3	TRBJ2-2	AIRDRVNGGELF
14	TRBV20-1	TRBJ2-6	SAKTRTAPGANVLT
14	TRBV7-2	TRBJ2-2	ASTLVDGTNTGELF
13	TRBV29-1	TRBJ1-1	SVDPSTVMNTEAF
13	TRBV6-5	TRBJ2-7	ASSYAGGTTYEQY
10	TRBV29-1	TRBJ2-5	STGEGVETQY
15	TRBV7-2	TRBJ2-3	ASSISPGLVVTDTQY
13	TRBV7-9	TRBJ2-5	ASSPQGRLQETQY
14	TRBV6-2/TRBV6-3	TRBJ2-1	ASTKSPSSLANEQF
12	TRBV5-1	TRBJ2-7	ASSLDARAYEQY
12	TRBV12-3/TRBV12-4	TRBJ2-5	ASRSGQGQETQY
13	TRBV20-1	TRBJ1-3	SASLRGGSGNTIY
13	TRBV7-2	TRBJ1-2	ASNQRTGGSYGYT
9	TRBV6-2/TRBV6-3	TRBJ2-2	ASRTTGELF
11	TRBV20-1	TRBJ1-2	SARTGGYEGYT
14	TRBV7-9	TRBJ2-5	ASSLQSGTVKETQY
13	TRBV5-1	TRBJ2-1	ASSRGQGSYNEQF
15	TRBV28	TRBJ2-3	ASSPPVLAEATDTQY
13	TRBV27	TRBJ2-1	ASSYLSGKYNEQF
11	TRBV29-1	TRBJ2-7	SVGPDRQGEQY
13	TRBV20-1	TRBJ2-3	SAKTSGWARDTQY
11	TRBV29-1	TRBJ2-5	SAQAQQQETQY